A selection of T cell receptor beta chains follows, all from one sample in a study of T cell responses to AZD1222 COVID-19 vaccine. Measured with immunoSEQ multiplex PCR; TCRdb has only the in-frame clones, and not every one. The table includes about 84,000 clones, 87% detected once. Specimen: peripheral blood, collected on day 0 of AZD1222 vaccination. The receptors were gathered from an adult in good health. CDR3s include the opening cysteine and the closing phenylalanine or tryptophan. Fields, in order: D gene, clone size, CDR3 length, J gene, V gene, CDR3 protein, CDR3 DNA. The D gene is left open where the match is weak. Clone size is stated in some rows and not others, as once, few, many or a class when expanded.

d_gene: TRBD2; abundance: -; len: 17; j_gene: TRBJ2-7; v_gene: TRBV15; CDR3aa: CATSRDLGGSSPYEQYF; CDR3nt: TGTGCCACCAGCAGAGACCTCGGGGGGTCCTCCCCCTACGAGCAGTACTTC
d_gene: -; abundance: few; len: 12; j_gene: TRBJ2-7; v_gene: TRBV2; CDR3aa: CASKVSSYEQYF; CDR3nt: TGTGCCAGCAAGGTCTCTAGTTACGAGCAGTACTTC
d_gene: -; abundance: few; len: 14; j_gene: TRBJ1-1; v_gene: TRBV4-2; CDR3aa: CASSQVTENTEAFF; CDR3nt: TGTGCCAGCAGCCAAGTAACAGAGAACACTGAAGCTTTCTTT
d_gene: TRBD1; abundance: -; len: 13; j_gene: TRBJ1-2; v_gene: TRBV5-1; CDR3aa: CASSLLTGEGYTF; CDR3nt: TGCGCCAGCAGCTTGTTGACAGGGGAGGGCTACACCTTC
d_gene: -; abundance: -; len: 14; j_gene: TRBJ2-7; v_gene: TRBV5-1; CDR3aa: CASSPGTPSYEQYF; CDR3nt: TGCGCCAGCAGCCCCGGGACCCCTTCCTACGAGCAGTACTTC
d_gene: -; abundance: -; len: 13; j_gene: TRBJ1-1; v_gene: TRBV11-2; CDR3aa: CASRRTVNTEAFF; CDR3nt: TGTGCCAGCAGGCGAACAGTGAACACTGAAGCTTTCTTT
d_gene: -; abundance: -; len: 17; j_gene: TRBJ1-4; v_gene: TRBV19; CDR3aa: CASSIKSRGTTNEKLFF; CDR3nt: TGTGCCAGTAGTATAAAGAGCAGGGGCACGACTAATGAAAAACTGTTTTTT
d_gene: -; abundance: -; len: 13; j_gene: TRBJ1-4; v_gene: TRBV5-1; CDR3aa: CASSRDRNEKLFF; CDR3nt: TGCGCCAGCAGCCGCGACAGAAATGAAAAACTGTTTTTT
d_gene: -; abundance: -; len: 13; j_gene: TRBJ1-2; v_gene: TRBV11-2; CDR3aa: CASSLDLINGYTF; CDR3nt: TGTGCCAGCAGCTTAGATCTCATTAATGGCTACACCTTC
d_gene: -; abundance: -; len: 14; j_gene: TRBJ1-1; v_gene: TRBV14; CDR3aa: CASARAGMNTEAFF; CDR3nt: TGTGCCAGCGCGAGGGCGGGGATGAACACTGAAGCTTTCTTT
d_gene: -; abundance: -; len: 12; j_gene: TRBJ2-5; v_gene: TRBV13; CDR3aa: CASSWDQETQYF; CDR3nt: TGTGCCAGCAGCTGGGATCAAGAGACCCAGTACTTC